This T cell receptor beta chain was sequenced for a study of OX40 agonist ivuxolimab in advanced cancers. Only in-frame clones appear in the TCRdb table, and some are missing; sequencing was by immunoSEQ multiplex PCR. Of some 80,000 clones listed, roughly 90% are singletons. Sequencing used CD4+ or CD8+ T cells sorted from blood, obtained in a trial of the OX40 agonist ivuxolimab. The source of this sequence is an adult with an advanced solid tumor such as melanoma, head and neck, liver or kidney cancer.

The chain's CDR3 is CASSLGGGSWDEQFF. In nucleotides, the CDR3 is TGCGCCAGCAGCTTGGGAGGCGGGAGCTGGGATGAGCAGTTCTTC. This chain connects TRBV5-1 to TRBJ2-1; 7 nucleotides match TRBD2. This CDR3 comprises 15 residues. Germline loops: CDR1 SGHRS, CDR2 YFSETQ. Losses at the gene ends were 0 bases for V and 8 bases for J; bases not matched to a gene: 8.